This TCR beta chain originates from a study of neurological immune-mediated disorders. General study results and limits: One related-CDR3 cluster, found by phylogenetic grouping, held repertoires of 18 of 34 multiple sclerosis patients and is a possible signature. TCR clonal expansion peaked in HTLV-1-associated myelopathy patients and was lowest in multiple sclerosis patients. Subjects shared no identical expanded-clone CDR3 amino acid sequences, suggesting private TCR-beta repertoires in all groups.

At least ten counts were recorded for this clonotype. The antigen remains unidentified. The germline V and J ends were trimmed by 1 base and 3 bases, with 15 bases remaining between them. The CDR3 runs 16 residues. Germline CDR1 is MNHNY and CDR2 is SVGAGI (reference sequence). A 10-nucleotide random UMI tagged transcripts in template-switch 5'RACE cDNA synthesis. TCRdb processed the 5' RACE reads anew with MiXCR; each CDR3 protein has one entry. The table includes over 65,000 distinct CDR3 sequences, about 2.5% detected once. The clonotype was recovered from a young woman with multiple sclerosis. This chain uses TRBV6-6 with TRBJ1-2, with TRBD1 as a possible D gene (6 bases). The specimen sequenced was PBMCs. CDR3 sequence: CASSYFGGGQDYGYTF. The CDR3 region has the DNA TGTGCCAGCAGTTACTTCGGTGGGGGGCAGGACTATGGCTACACCTTC.